What follows are 24 T cell receptor beta chains derived from one specimen sequenced in a study of blood T cell repertoires in COVID-19. Profiling relied on immunoSEQ multiplex PCR, and the TCRdb table lists in-frame clones only, not all of them. Of under 200,000 clones in the sample, around 87% were seen once. The sequencing sample was made of peripheral blood. The receptors were gathered from a man aged 40-49 years with active or convalescent COVID-19.

The V gene is TRBV15, the J gene TRBJ2-1, with TRBD2 matching over 8 bases. V lost 0 bases, J lost 7 bases, and 8 bases stayed unmatched. This CDR3 comprises 16 residues. CDR1 and CDR2 from the germline V gene are LNHNV and YYDKDF (reference sequence). The CDR3 spells CATSRDRGGFSNEQFF. In DNA form, the CDR3 reads TGTGCCACCAGCAGAGATCGGGGGGGCTTTTCGAATGAGCAGTTCTTC.

The rearrangement uses TRBV7-2 and TRBJ1-1; D unresolved. Trimming cost V 0 bases and J 1 base, with 6 bases left between them. The CDR3 runs to 14 residues. CDR1 and CDR2 (germline): SGHTA, FQGNSA. CDR3 region: CASSLAQANTEAFF. The DNA of the CDR3 is TGTGCCAGCAGCTTAGCGCAAGCGAACACTGAAGCTTTCTTT.

CDR3 sequence (DNA): TGTGCCAGCAGTCCATTTAGCTCCTACGAGCAGTACTTC. This translates into CASSPFSSYEQYF. The V gene is TRBV2, the J gene TRBJ2-7; D not resolved. Germline CDR1 reads SNHLY; CDR2 reads FYNNEI. The CDR3 consists of 13 residues. V lost 5 bases to trimming and J lost 0 bases, with 8 bases between them.

The rearrangement joins TRBV14 to TRBJ1-2, with 8 bases lining up with TRBD1. V dropped 0 bases and J dropped 7; count of bases not matched to a gene: 19. The V gene's germline CDR1 is SGHDN and CDR2 FVKESK. There are 19 residues in the CDR3. The CDR3 nucleotides read TGTGCCAGCAGCCAAGAAATTCCTAGGACAGGGAGAAAAGAGACTGGCTACACCTTC. It translates to CASSQEIPRTGRKETGYTF.

J is TRBJ1-1 and V is TRBV11-2, with a possible D match to TRBD1 (6 bases). Germline CDR1 SGHAT, CDR2 FQNNGV. The CDR3 covers 12 residues. V was clipped by 3 bases and J by 8 bases, with 10 bases between them. CDR3 sequence (DNA): TGTGCCAGCAGCTTGGCAGGGGCCGAAGCTTTCTTT. Its translation is CASSLAGAEAFF.

The chain combines TRBV11-3 with TRBJ2-1, with D perhaps matching TRBD2 (6 bases). V was cut by 0 bases and J by 1 base, with 10 bases left in between. The CDR3 length is 16 residues. Germline V CDR1 and CDR2: SGHNT, YENEEA. In DNA form, the CDR3 reads TGTGCCAGCAGCTTAGAACTAGCTGGGTCCTACAATGAGCAGTTCTTC. As protein: CASSLELAGSYNEQFF.

The J gene is TRBJ2-3, the V gene TRBV6-1; D perhaps matches TRBD1 (5 bases). This CDR3 is built from 14 residues. CDR1 and CDR2 from the germline V gene are MNHNS and SASEGT. Deletions cut 3 bases from V and 1 base from J, with 8 bases between. The CDR3 region has the DNA TGTGCCAGCAGTGAGGGGCAGGGCACAGATACGCAGTATTTT. Protein sequence: CASSEGQGTDTQYF.

The chain is built from TRBV30 and TRBJ1-1; D is unclear. CDR1 is GTSNPN, CDR2 SVGIG, per germline (reference sequence). V lost 0 bases, J lost 3 bases, and 11 bases lay in between. CDR3 length equals 14 residues. The CDR3 sequence: CAWSVRFGDTEAFF. The CDR3 nucleotides are TGTGCCTGGAGTGTACGGTTCGGTGACACTGAAGCTTTCTTT. Filled out from reference TRBV30 and TRBJ1-1, the complete variable domain reads SQTIHQWPATLVQPVGSPLSLECTVEGTSNPNLYWYRQAAGRGLQLLFYSVGIGQISSEVPQNLSASRPQDRQFILSSKKLLLSDSGFYLCAWSVRFGDTEAFFGQGTRLTVV.

The table lists this clone with a few counts. V usage is TRBV3-1 (or the pseudogene TRBV3-2) and J usage is TRBJ2-5; 7 bases fit TRBD1. This CDR3 is built from 15 residues. Germline CDR1 and CDR2: LGHDT and YNNKEL (reference sequence). V trimming: 2 bases; J trimming: 4 bases; junction bases outside the gene matches: 7. In DNA, the CDR3 is TGTGCCAGCAGCCAAAAGGGGGCCTCGGGAGAGACCCAGTACTTC. It translates to CASSQKGASGETQYF.

J is TRBJ1-1 and V is TRBV7-9; 7 bases align to TRBD1. Germline-derived CDR1 and CDR2 are SEHNR and FQNEAQ (reference sequence). The CDR3 spans 13 residues. Losses at the gene ends were 0 bases for V and 8 bases for J; bases not matched to a gene: 3. The CDR3 protein is CASSLASGGEAFF. DNA for the CDR3: TGTGCCAGCAGCTTAGCTTCAGGGGGAGAAGCTTTCTTT. Using reference TRBV7-9 and TRBJ1-1 for the parts outside the CDR3, the full variable domain is DTGVSQNPRHKITKRGQNVTFRCDPISEHNRLYWYRQTLGQGPEFLTYFQNEAQLEKSRLLSDRFSAERPKGSFSTLEIQRTEQGDSAMYLCASSLASGGEAFFGQGTRLTVV.

This rearrangement joins TRBV15 to TRBJ1-2, with TRBD1 as a possible D gene (6 bases). Trimming removed 0 bases at V and 4 bases at J, with 9 bases between. CDR3 length: 14 amino acids. Germline CDR1 and CDR2: LNHNV and YYDKDF (reference sequence). The CDR3 sequence is CATSREQGPYGYTF. The CDR3 DNA reads as TGTGCCACCAGCAGAGAACAGGGCCCCTATGGCTACACCTTC.

The chain is built from TRBV5-4 and TRBJ2-1; 16 positions agree with TRBD2. V lost 4 bases, J lost 4 bases, and 2 bases stayed unmatched. The CDR3 runs to 16 residues. From germline, CDR1 is SGHNT and CDR2 YYREEE (reference sequence). The CDR3 coding sequence is TGTGCCAGCAGCGCGGGACTAGCGGGGGGGTACAATGAGCAGTTCTTC. Residues: CASSAGLAGGYNEQFF.

The chain combines TRBV10-3 with TRBJ1-1, with no clear D. This CDR3 has 13 amino acids. Per the germline V gene, CDR1 is ENHRY and CDR2 is SYGVKD. V shed 7 bases and J shed 0 bases, with 9 bases lying between them. The CDR3 region is CAINLAVNTEAFF. DNA of the CDR3: TGTGCCATCAACCTGGCAGTGAACACTGAAGCTTTCTTT.

On this clone itself: Within the sample, other DNA sequences also encode this same CDR3. The rearrangement links TRBV5-1 to TRBJ1-2; 8 bases match TRBD1. V lost 0 bases and J lost 6; bases outside the gene matches: 4. The CDR3 totals 14 residues. CDR1 is SGHRS, CDR2 YFSETQ, per germline. The CDR3, as DNA: TGCGCCAGCAGCTTGGACAGGGGGAGGGATGGCTACACCTTC. Translation gives CASSLDRGRDGYTF.

This chain connects TRBV6-5 to TRBJ1-1; D might be TRBD1 (6 bases). The germline V and J ends were trimmed by 6 bases and 1 base, with 12 bases remaining between them. The CDR3 is 14 residues long. Looked up from germline, CDR1 is MNHEY and CDR2 is SVGAGI. The CDR3 loop reads CASRVTGRNTEAFF. The CDR3 DNA is TGTGCCAGCAGAGTCACAGGGAGGAACACTGAAGCTTTCTTT.

The genes are TRBV7-2 and TRBJ2-7; 10 bases align to TRBD2. V gave up 8 bases and J gave up 4 bases; unmatched junction bases: 11. The CDR3 is 15 amino acids. Per the germline V gene, CDR1 is SGHTA and CDR2 is FQGNSA. The CDR3 DNA follows: TGTGCCAGCCGTAGCGGGGGGCCTCGAGGTTACGAGCAGTACTTC. It encodes CASRSGGPRGYEQYF. The variable domain in full, completed from reference TRBV7-2 and TRBJ2-7, reads GAGVSQSPSNKVTEKGKDVELRCDPISGHTALYWYRQSLGQGLEFLIYFQGNSAPDKSGLPSDRFSAERTGGSVSTLTIQRTQQEDSAVYLCASRSGGPRGYEQYFGPGTRLTVT.

The chain carries TRBV5-3 and TRBJ1-1, with unresolved D. TRBV5-3 is treated as an ORF (open reading frame) with a function not yet certain. The CDR3 is made up of 14 amino acids. V was shortened by 3 bases and J by 1 base, with 10 bases between the two germline ends. This CDR3 reads CARSSRAGNTEAFF. The CDR3 DNA is TGTGCCAGAAGCTCCCGGGCGGGGAACACTGAAGCTTTCTTT.

The V and J genes are TRBV30 and TRBJ1-2; 7 nucleotides agree with TRBD1. The CDR3 has 11 residues. Per germline, CDR1 GTSNPN and CDR2 SVGIG (reference sequence). Trimming cost V 5 bases and J 4 bases; bases outside gene matches: 1. Written as DNA, the CDR3 is TGTGCCTGGGGGACAGTCTATGGCTACACCTTC. Translating it yields CAWGTVYGYTF.

This chain connects TRBV19 to TRBJ2-3; D might be TRBD2 (5 bases). The germline gives CDR1 LNHDA, CDR2 SQIVND (reference sequence). This CDR3 contains 16 residues. Between the trimmed V and J ends, which lost 3 bases and 0 bases, there was a span of 13 bases. Here the CDR3 DNA reads TGTGCCAGTAGTATCCCCTTCAGCGGTAGCACAGATACGCAGTATTTT. Translated, it gives CASSIPFSGSTDTQYF.

The V gene is TRBV30, the J gene TRBJ1-1; D perhaps matches TRBD1 (5 bases). Between the trimmed V and J ends, which lost 1 base and 10 bases, there was a span of 16 bases. Germline CDR1 reads GTSNPN; CDR2 reads SVGIG (reference sequence). This CDR3 is built from 13 residues. CDR3 nucleotides: TGTGCCTGGAGTGCAGGGTCCCAAGGGGCAGCTTTCTTT. It specifies CAWSAGSQGAAFF.

This chain uses TRBV11-2 with TRBJ1-1, with 10 bases aligning to TRBD1. Looked up from germline, CDR1 is SGHAT and CDR2 is FQNNGV. With 6 bases clipped from V and 8 bases from J, the junction kept 15 bases outside the gene matches. The CDR3 totals 16 residues. This CDR3 is CASSERSGTGALEAFF. CDR3 sequence (DNA): TGTGCCAGCAGTGAACGATCCGGGACAGGGGCCTTAGAAGCTTTCTTT.

This sequence joins TRBV13 and TRBJ2-5; D gene unclear. Trimming shortened V by 0 bases and J by 2 bases, and 4 bases separated the two germline ends. From germline, CDR1 is PRHDT and CDR2 FYEKMQ (reference sequence). The CDR3 has 13 residues. In DNA form, the CDR3 reads TGTGCCAGCAGCTTAGGGTCACAAGAGACCCAGTACTTC. Translating gives CASSLGSQETQYF.

This chain joins TRBV6-5 and TRBJ1-1; the D gene is possibly TRBD1 (5 bases). This CDR3 spans 16 amino acids. The ends were cut back, 0 bases at V and 4 bases at J, with 15 bases in the middle. Germline V gene lookup returns CDR1 MNHEY and CDR2 SVGAGI. CDR3 residues: CASSYSSFRDGTEAFF. CDR3 nucleotide sequence: TGTGCCAGCAGTTACTCGAGTTTCAGGGATGGCACTGAAGCTTTCTTT.

The chain is built from TRBV7-3 and TRBJ2-1, with D possibly being TRBD1 (5 bases). This CDR3 is built from 13 residues. CDR1 and CDR2 (germline): SGHTA, FQGTGA. V dropped 4 bases and J dropped 9 bases, with 13 bases sitting between them. CDR3 bases: TGTGCCAGCAGCTCAGCTGCAGGGCTTGAGCAGTTCTTC. It translates to CASSSAAGLEQFF.